The T cell receptor (beta chain) described here comes from a study of T cells after yellow fever vaccination. General observations from the study: Post-booster samples contained most primary-vaccination clones (approximately 95% CD4, approximately 88% CD8).

This clonotype was detected many times. Its antigen is unknown. CDR1 is KGHSH, CDR2 LQKENI, per germline. The CDR3 runs 15 residues. Trimming stripped 3 bases from V and 1 base from J, with 9 bases between. Synthesis of TCR cDNA relied on 5'RACE template switching, which attached a universal primer site and UMIs. MiXCR, run by TCRdb on the 5' RACE reads, gives a single entry per CDR3 protein. In the table there are 90,000 to 150,000 distinct CDR3 sequences, about 7.2% of which are singletons. The chain recombines TRBV18 with TRBJ2-2, with D possibly being TRBD1 (6 bases). The source was CD4+ T cells sorted from PBMCs, collected more than 40 days after the first yellow fever vaccination. This TCR was sampled from a man younger than 30 who received the YFV17D yellow fever vaccine. CDR3 sequence: CASSPSGQNTGELFF. The CDR3 DNA reads as TGTGCCAGCTCACCCTCGGGACAGAACACCGGGGAGCTGTTTTTT.